This T cell receptor (beta chain) was recorded in a study of T cell repertoires in cytomegalovirus infection. About the research overall: Both recently identified HLA-C-restricted and well-studied HLA-B-restricted CMV epitopes were used in the study. In public TCR beta signatures, there were indications of both CMV infection and matching HLA type. Study results and caveats: Cumulated frequencies of public TCR beta families served to identify carriers of CMV plus the relevant HLA. HLA-C-restricted CMV clonotypes gave the most frequent clonotype in two of eight donors.

Trimming took off 6 bases at V and 0 bases at J, with 5 bases between the two ends. The CDR3 loop spans 12 amino acids. Germline loops: CDR1 MNHNS, CDR2 SASEGT. Regarding this clonotype: The antigen remains unidentified.

TCRdb passed the reads through MiXCR, listing each CDR3 protein once. Among 570,000 or so distinct CDR3 sequences listed, 40% were seen once. The receptor's source is a human donor in good health (CMV status not recorded). Some clones in this sample may be carry-over from other donors' samples. The sample consisted of cultured PBMCs, taken from culture after CMV antigen stimulation. The rearrangement uses TRBV6-1 and TRBJ1-1; unclear D gene. CDR3 in amino acids: CASRRMNTEAFF. In DNA form, the CDR3 reads TGTGCCAGCAGGCGGATGAACACTGAAGCTTTCTTT.